This section outlines one T cell receptor (beta chain) sequence together with its context. This entry is derived from a study of T cell changes during pregnancy in multiple sclerosis. Clones were sequenced by immunoSEQ multiplex PCR, and TCRdb holds only the in-frame ones, with some missing. The profile shows tens of thousands of clones, roughly 91% of them singletons. The CDR3 runs to 12 residues. Trimming took 6 bases from V and 4 from J, leaving 12 bases between them. Looked up from germline, CDR1 is SQVTM and CDR2 is ANQGSEA. The J gene is TRBJ1-2, the V gene TRBV29-1; D gene ambiguous. This specimen consisted of peripheral blood, obtained in the second trimester of pregnancy. This TCR was recovered from a female donor in good health, enrolled as a control in a pregnancy study. CDR3 nucleotide sequence: TGCAGCGTGCAGGCTTCCCCCTATGGCTACACCTTC. It codes for CSVQASPYGYTF. Full variable domain (rest looked up from reference TRBV29-1 and TRBJ1-2): SAVISQKPSRDICQRGTSLTIQCQVDSQVTMMFWYRQQPGQSLTLIATANQGSEATYESGFVIDKFPISRPNLTFSTLTVSNMSPEDSSIYLCSVQASPYGYTFGSGTRLTVV.